The 31 T cell receptor beta chains given below trace back to one sample, sequenced in a study of identical twins (dated by TCRdb to the mid-2010s). Libraries came from 5' RACE. Sequencing was performed on an Illumina HiSeq 2000. In-frame beta chains were kept once TCRdb had trimmed the public reads at Q25 with fastp and called clones with MiXCR. Every entry covers one CDR3 protein and lists the most common genes and DNA from its rows. Here the sample has about 200,000 distinct CDR3 sequences; about 10% occur a single time. 9% to 10% of the sample comes from the top ten. The specimen sequenced was memory T cells sorted from blood. The cell subset or site label corresponds to: CD45RO+ enriched T cells. The receptors stem from a man aged 50 or older in good health.

V usage is TRBV7-2 and J usage is TRBJ2-3; D is ambiguous. Germline V CDR1 and CDR2: SGHTA, FQGNSA. V gave up 4 bases and J gave up 9 bases, with 11 bases separating them. This CDR3 has 12 amino acids. CDR3 DNA sequence: TGTGCCAGCAGCTACGCGACTGAGACGCAGTATTTT. This codes for CASSYATETQYF.

CDR3: CASSEILLTGKGYTF. CDR3 nucleotide sequence: TGTGCCAGCAGTGAAATTTTATTGACAGGGAAAGGCTACACCTTC. The chain combines TRBV6-1 with TRBJ1-2, with 7 bases matching TRBD1. The V segment lost 2 bases and the J segment 8 bases; nucleotides outside the gene matches: 11. The CDR3 runs to 15 residues. Germline CDR1 MNHNS, CDR2 SASEGT.

This clonotype showed up many times. This chain connects TRBV24-1 to TRBJ2-5; D is ambiguous. The germline CDR1 and CDR2 sequences are KGHDR and SFDVKD. This CDR3 region has 15 residues. Trimming stripped 4 bases from V and 2 bases from J, with 13 bases between. CDR3 amino acids: CATSERGRMQETQYF. DNA for the CDR3: TGTGCCACCAGTGAACGAGGACGGATGCAAGAGACCCAGTACTTC.

This clonotype occurred many times. The chain is built from TRBV15 and TRBJ2-1; 7 bases align to TRBD2. Germline assignment: CDR1 LNHNV and CDR2 YYDKDF (reference sequence). The CDR3 length is 15 residues. J was trimmed by 3 bases and V by 0 bases; bases with no gene match: 2. CDR3 sequence (DNA): TGTGCCACCAGCAGAGATCTAGCGGTCTACAATGAGCAGTTCTTC. It specifies CATSRDLAVYNEQFF.

The chain carries TRBV5-1 and TRBJ1-2, with 10 bases fitting TRBD1. The V segment lost 5 bases and the J segment 6 bases; nucleotides outside the gene matches: 10. Looked up from germline, CDR1 is SGHRS and CDR2 is YFSETQ. The CDR3 spans 15 residues. The CDR3 coding sequence is TGCGCCAGCAGGCGAACCGGGACAGGGGAGGATGGCTACACCTTC. Translating gives CASRRTGTGEDGYTF.

This clonotype was detected a few times. The rearrangement uses TRBV2 and TRBJ1-6; D not certain. This CDR3 has 15 residues. Germline CDR1 is SNHLY and CDR2 is FYNNEI. Trimming removed 2 bases at V and 0 bases at J, with 5 bases between. In DNA form, the CDR3 reads TGTGCCAGCAGTGAACGTAGCTCCTATAATTCACCCCTCCACTTT. Encoded protein: CASSERSSYNSPLHF.

This chain links TRBV18 with TRBJ2-7; 7 bases are shared with TRBD1. With V trimmed by 3 bases and J by 5 bases, 13 bases remained unmatched. CDR1 and CDR2 (germline): KGHSH, LQKENI. The length of the CDR3 is 16 residues. The CDR3 DNA reads as TGTGCCAGCTCACCCTCCCGAGCAGGGGGTTTCGACGAGCAGTACTTC. Translation: CASSPSRAGGFDEQYF.

In this sample, this clonotype turned up many times. The chain employs TRBV4-3 and TRBJ2-1; the match to TRBD2 covers 11 bases. CDR3 length: 17 residues. V was pared by 0 bases and J by 8 bases, with 9 bases of the junction left unmatched. Germline CDR1 reads LGHNA; CDR2 reads YSLEER. Written as DNA, the CDR3 is TGCGCCAGCAGCCAAGAGCTAGGGGCTAGCGGGGGGCATGAGCAGTTCTTC. This codes for CASSQELGASGGHEQFF.

There are a few counts of this clonotype. The J gene is TRBJ2-3, the V gene TRBV12-3 or TRBV12-4; 10 positions match TRBD2. This CDR3 comprises 13 residues. V lost 10 bases, J lost 1 base, and 2 bases stayed unmatched. CDR3 amino acids: CATGTSGTDTQYF. CDR3 nucleotides: TGTGCCACAGGGACTAGCGGCACAGATACGCAGTATTTT.

This clonotype was detected a few times. V is TRBV3-1 and J is TRBJ2-3, with 8 bases aligning to TRBD2. Germline V gene lookup returns CDR1 LGHDT and CDR2 YNNKEL (reference sequence). CDR3 length: 20 amino acids. V was pared by 2 bases and J by 7 bases, with 23 bases of the junction left unmatched. CDR3 sequence (DNA): TGTGCCAGCAGCCAAAATAGGGGACGGGAGGGCCGGGTTCGGTCGAATACGCAGTATTTT. Encoded protein: CASSQNRGREGRVRSNTQYF.

The genes are TRBV18 and TRBJ2-2, with D maybe TRBD1 (6 bases). The V gene lost 8 bases and the J gene lost 4 bases, with 17 bases spanning the gap. This CDR3 region has 15 residues. Germline loops: CDR1 KGHSH, CDR2 LQKENI. CDR3 DNA sequence: TGTGCCAGCACAGGGACAATCCGGAGCACCGGGGAGCTGTTTTTT. This translates into CASTGTIRSTGELFF.

V is TRBV5-1 and J is TRBJ2-7, with D possibly being TRBD1 (7 bases). Trimming left V 1 base short and J 6 bases short, with 14 bases between. The CDR3 is 14 amino acids. Germline-derived CDR1 and CDR2 are SGHRS and YFSETQ. CDR3 DNA: TGCGCCAGCAGCTTGTCAGGGGGGCATTCCGAGCAGTACTTC. Translation: CASSLSGGHSEQYF.

The sample holds many counts of this clonotype. The chain carries TRBV7-2 and TRBJ2-5; the match to TRBD2 covers 7 bases. The CDR3 length is 15 residues. Germline V gene lookup returns CDR1 SGHTA and CDR2 FQGNSA. The V segment lost 5 bases and the J segment 5 bases; nucleotides outside the gene matches: 11. The CDR3 protein is CASSVGTITRETQYF. CDR3 nucleotides: TGTGCCAGCAGCGTTGGGACTATCACGAGGGAGACCCAGTACTTC.

This clonotype was observed a handful of times. The chain is built from TRBV4-1 and TRBJ2-5, with D possibly TRBD1 on 6 matching bases. This CDR3 is 15 amino acids long. V lost 6 bases and J 2 bases, leaving 16 bases between the germline ends. Germline V gene sequence: CDR1 MGHRA, CDR2 YSYEKL. This CDR3 is CASSFHGTSQETQYF. The CDR3 DNA reads as TGCGCCAGCAGTTTTCATGGGACATCTCAAGAGACCCAGTACTTC.

This clonotype was picked up many times. V and J are TRBV20-1 and TRBJ2-1; D is possibly TRBD2 (5 bases). The CDR3 spans 15 residues. Germline CDR1 reads DFQATT; CDR2 reads SNEGSKA (reference sequence). V shed 1 base and J shed 3 bases, with 13 bases lying between them. In nucleotides, the CDR3 is TGCAGTGCTAGAGTACCGGGGAAAAACTACAATGAGCAGTTCTTC. Translating it yields CSARVPGKNYNEQFF.

The rearrangement uses TRBV4-3 and TRBJ1-3, with a possible D match to TRBD1 (5 bases). Germline loops: CDR1 LGHNA, CDR2 YSLEER. The CDR3 spans 15 residues. Trimming left V 0 bases short and J 7 bases short, with 13 bases between. The CDR3 protein is CASSQDAQGGNTIYF. CDR3 in DNA: TGCGCCAGCAGCCAAGATGCCCAGGGAGGGAACACCATATATTTT.

This clonotype has more than one count but fewer than ten. J is TRBJ2-4 and V is TRBV19, with a weak D call TRBD2 (5 bases). Germline CDR1 LNHDA, CDR2 SQIVND (reference sequence). The germline V and J ends were trimmed by 6 bases and 0 bases, with 12 bases remaining between them. This CDR3 contains 15 residues. CDR3 in amino acids: CASSQRTLAKNIQYF. The CDR3 DNA is TGTGCCAGTAGCCAGAGGACTCTAGCCAAAAACATTCAGTACTTC. The full variable domain, rest sourced from reference TRBV19 and TRBJ2-4, is DGGITQSPKYLFRKEGQNVTLSCEQNLNHDAMYWYRQDPGQGLRLIYYSQIVNDFQKGDIAEGYSVSREKKESFPLTVTSAQKNPTAFYLCASSQRTLAKNIQYFGAGTRLSVL.

This clonotype was recorded at least ten times. The rearrangement links TRBV3-1 to TRBJ2-3; 10 nucleotides match TRBD1. The V and J ends lost 5 bases and 4 bases, in that order; junction bases with no gene match: 0. The germline V gene has CDR1 LGHDT and CDR2 YNNKEL (reference sequence). The CDR3 loop spans 13 amino acids. The CDR3 protein is CASSGTGADTQYF. Written as DNA, the CDR3 is TGTGCCAGCAGCGGGACAGGGGCAGATACGCAGTATTTT.

The J gene is TRBJ2-3, the V gene TRBV20-1; no reliable D call. Germline V CDR1 and CDR2: DFQATT, SNEGSKA (reference sequence). Trimming stripped 5 bases from V and 4 bases from J, with 7 bases between. This CDR3 has 11 amino acids. The CDR3 here is CSALPADTQYF. The CDR3 region has the DNA TGCAGTGCTTTACCAGCAGATACGCAGTATTTT.

This rearrangement joins TRBV20-1 to TRBJ1-1; no definite D call. Trimming took 0 bases from V and 10 from J, leaving 12 bases between them. CDR3 length: 12 residues. Per germline, CDR1 DFQATT and CDR2 SNEGSKA (reference sequence). The CDR3 sequence: CSAREGTGAAFF. The CDR3 DNA reads TGCAGTGCTAGAGAAGGAACGGGTGCAGCTTTCTTT.

The chain joins TRBV12-3 or TRBV12-4 to TRBJ1-1; tentatively, D is TRBD1 (6 bases). Trimming left V 0 bases short and J 4 bases short, with 9 bases between. CDR3 size: 14 residues. The CDR3 loop is CASSLAGAGTEAFF. CDR3 DNA: TGTGCCAGCAGTTTAGCGGGGGCGGGCACTGAAGCTTTCTTT.

The chain couples TRBV6-6 to TRBJ2-3; a weak D match, TRBD2 (5 bases). The V and J ends lost 2 bases and 11 bases respectively, with 11 bases between them. Germline V lookup: CDR1 MNHNY, CDR2 SVGAGI (reference sequence). This CDR3 is built from 12 residues. The CDR3 region is CASSYVDYLQYF. The CDR3 DNA reads as TGTGCCAGCAGTTACGTCGACTACTTGCAGTATTTT.

The chain links TRBV5-1 to TRBJ2-1, with TRBD2 identical over 8 bases. CDR3 length: 15 amino acids. V shed 4 bases, J shed 8 bases, and the junction held 11 bases outside the gene matches. From germline, CDR1 is SGHRS and CDR2 YFSETQ. Written as DNA, the CDR3 is TGCGCCAGCAGCCCGGACGGGACTAGTTCCGATGAGCAGTTCTTC. This codes for CASSPDGTSSDEQFF.

Many counts were recorded for this clonotype. This chain uses TRBV5-8 with TRBJ2-7; D remains ambiguous. The CDR3 consists of 13 residues. Trimming shortened V by 1 base and J by 1 base, and 6 bases separated the two germline ends. Germline values: CDR1 SGHTS, CDR2 YDEGEE. CDR3 amino acids: CASSLKESYEQYF. Here the CDR3 DNA reads TGTGCCAGCAGCTTGAAGGAGTCCTACGAGCAGTACTTC.

This clonotype has just a few counts. The chain uses TRBV10-3 and TRBJ2-7; 8 bases agree with TRBD1. The CDR3 is made up of 14 amino acids. Germline V lookup: CDR1 ENHRY, CDR2 SYGVKD. The trim removed 6 bases at V and 4 bases at J, leaving 8 bases unmatched. In nucleotides, the CDR3 is TGTGCCATCAGCAAAGGACAGGGCGGGTACGAGCAGTACTTC. Its protein product is CAISKGQGGYEQYF.

This clonotype has more than one count but fewer than ten. CDR3 amino acids: CASSQEVSNQPQHF. CDR3 nucleotides: TGTGCCAGCAGCCAAGAGGTCTCGAACCAGCCCCAGCATTTT. The chain joins TRBV3-1 to TRBJ1-5; no clear D gene. This CDR3 region has 14 residues. V gave up 0 bases and J gave up 7 bases, with 10 bases separating them. Germline assignment: CDR1 LGHDT and CDR2 YNNKEL (reference sequence).

This clonotype occurred many times. The V call is TRBV6-2 or TRBV6-3, the J call TRBJ2-4, with unresolved D. V was clipped by 8 bases and J by 8 bases, with 13 bases between them. The CDR3 loop spans 12 amino acids. Germline CDR1 and CDR2: MNHEY and SVGEGT. The CDR3 protein is CASVDPPHIQYF. CDR3 in DNA: TGTGCCAGCGTTGACCCACCCCACATTCAGTACTTC.

This clonotype was found a few times. The chain links TRBV5-6 to TRBJ1-3; D ambiguous. Germline CDR1 reads SGHDT; CDR2 reads YYEEEE. With 1 base removed from V and 4 bases from J, the gap between germline ends came to 6 bases. The CDR3 is 13 residues long. This chain's CDR3 is CASSLKAGNTIYF. The CDR3 region has the DNA TGTGCCAGCAGCTTGAAGGCAGGAAACACCATATATTTT.

J is TRBJ1-1 and V is TRBV4-3; 8 bases are shared with TRBD1. The CDR3 has 14 amino acids. V was pared by 2 bases and J by 6 bases, with 5 bases of the junction left unmatched. The germline CDR1 and CDR2 sequences are LGHNA and YSLEER. This chain's CDR3 is CASSQWTGTAEAFF. As DNA, the CDR3 is TGCGCCAGCAGCCAATGGACAGGGACCGCTGAAGCTTTCTTT.

This clonotype was seen repeatedly, ten times or more. J is TRBJ1-2 and V is TRBV4-1, with D tentatively TRBD1 (6 bases). The CDR3 length is 15 residues. Germline CDR1 is MGHRA and CDR2 is YSYEKL. V was clipped by 5 bases and J by 4 bases, with 17 bases between them. The CDR3 sequence is CASSLDSPASYGYTF. The CDR3 bases are TGCGCCAGCAGCTTGGACAGCCCAGCGAGCTATGGCTACACCTTC.

This clonotype was counted only a few times. CDR3 DNA: TGTGCCAGCAGCTCGCAGGGACAACTGAACACTGAAGCTTTCTTT. Amino acid sequence: CASSSQGQLNTEAFF. The chain employs TRBV11-2 and TRBJ1-1; the D gene is possibly TRBD1 (6 bases). Germline V gene sequence: CDR1 SGHAT, CDR2 FQNNGV. The CDR3 loop spans 15 amino acids. V lost 4 bases to trimming and J lost 0 bases, with 12 bases between them. Supplemented by reference TRBV11-2 and TRBJ1-1, the full variable domain reads EAGVAQSPRYKIIEKRQSVAFWCNPISGHATLYWYQQILGQGPKLLIQFQNNGVVDDSQLPKDRFSAERLKGVDSTLKIQPAKLEDSAVYLCASSSQGQLNTEAFFGQGTRLTVV.